These 18 T cell receptor beta chains were all obtained from the same sample, sequenced in a study (dated by TCRdb to the mid-2010s). The receptor library was made with RT-PCR. Reads for this sample came from an Illumina MiSeq. Using fastp trimming at Q25 and MiXCR clonotype assembly, TCRdb reanalyzed the public sequencing data and kept in-frame beta chains. Rows merge per CDR3 protein into single entries with the most common DNA and genes. This sample comprises hundreds of thousands of distinct CDR3 sequences, 14% of them detected only once. The top ten hold 3.6% of the sample. What was sequenced was memory CD4+ T cells from blood. These receptors originate from a female donor in good health, serving as a healthy control.

V is TRBV4-2 and J is TRBJ2-1; 8 nucleotides match TRBD2. The CDR3 contains 15 residues. Germline-derived CDR1 and CDR2 are LGHNA and YNFKEQ. V shed 0 bases and J 9 bases; nucleotides not matched to a gene: 7. The CDR3 sequence: CASSQDQTAGGEQFF. CDR3 nucleotides: TGTGCCAGCAGCCAAGATCAGACGGCGGGAGGTGAGCAGTTCTTC.

The V call is TRBV6-4, the J call TRBJ2-2; 8 nucleotides line up with TRBD1. The ends lost 3 bases at V and 3 bases at J; junction bases unmatched: 3. Germline CDR1 reads MRHNA; CDR2 reads SNTAGT. CDR3 size: 15 residues. The CDR3, as DNA: TGTGCCAGCAGTGAACAGGGGGTCGACACCGGGGAGCTGTTTTTT. Amino acids: CASSEQGVDTGELFF.

This rearrangement joins TRBV7-2 to TRBJ2-1, with D possibly matching TRBD2 (7 bases). This CDR3 is 17 amino acids long. Trimming removed 2 bases from V and 0 bases from J, with 14 bases in between. Looked up from germline, CDR1 is SGHTA and CDR2 is FQGNSA. The CDR3 protein is CASSLSLGGGSYNEQFF. CDR3 nucleotide sequence: TGTGCCAGCAGCTTATCATTGGGAGGGGGCTCCTACAATGAGCAGTTCTTC.

V usage is TRBV12-3 or TRBV12-4 and J usage is TRBJ2-5; TRBD2 aligns across 7 bases. There are 14 residues in the CDR3. The ends lost 5 bases at V and 5 bases at J; junction bases unmatched: 8. In DNA form, the CDR3 reads TGTGCCAGCAGTCCGTTCGGGGGGATGGAGACCCAGTACTTC. Protein product: CASSPFGGMETQYF.

For the CDR3, the DNA is TGTGCCAGCAGCGTAAGCCCTGGCGGGGTTGCAAACACCATATATTTT. It codes for CASSVSPGGVANTIYF. V gene TRBV9 combines with J gene TRBJ1-3; D gene unclear. CDR3 length equals 16 residues. CDR1 and CDR2 from the germline V gene are SGDLS and YYNGEE. V shed 1 base and J shed 6 bases, with 17 bases lying between them.

The rearrangement joins TRBV30 to TRBJ2-1, with 8 bases aligning to TRBD2. Per the germline V gene, CDR1 is GTSNPN and CDR2 is SVGIG (reference sequence). The CDR3 contains 14 residues. J was trimmed by 6 bases and V by 4 bases; bases with no gene match: 8. DNA for the CDR3: TGTGCCTGGAAAAGCGGGAGTAAAATCAATGAGCAGTTCTTC. This encodes CAWKSGSKINEQFF. The full variable domain, its missing parts supplied by reference TRBV30 and TRBJ2-1, is SQTIHQWPATLVQPVGSPLSLECTVEGTSNPNLYWYRQAAGRGLQLLFYSVGIGQISSEVPQNLSASRPQDRQFILSSKKLLLSDSGFYLCAWKSGSKINEQFFGPGTRLTVL.

CDR3 bases: TGTGCCATCTCCGAGATTGGTAACTATGGCTACACCTTC. It encodes CAISEIGNYGYTF. This rearrangement joins TRBV28 to TRBJ1-2; D is uncertain. Trimming left V 10 bases short and J 1 base short, with 13 bases between. The CDR3 sequence is 13 residues long. The germline V gene has CDR1 MDHEN and CDR2 SYDVKM.

The sample holds a few counts of this clonotype. The chain carries TRBV24-1 and TRBJ2-1, with D perhaps matching TRBD1 or TRBD2 (6 bases each). Germline values: CDR1 KGHDR, CDR2 SFDVKD. Between the trimmed V and J ends, which lost 7 bases and 2 bases, there was a span of 11 bases. The CDR3 length is 14 residues. This CDR3 reads CATRQEGAYNEQFF. The DNA of the CDR3 is TGTGCCACCAGGCAGGAGGGGGCCTACAATGAGCAGTTCTTC.

In this sample, this clonotype turned up many times. The chain is built from TRBV12-3 or TRBV12-4 and TRBJ2-3, with 8 nucleotides matching TRBD2. Trimming at V came to 6 bases and at J to 0 bases, leaving 5 bases not matched to a gene. The CDR3 is made up of 15 amino acids. The CDR3: CASRGGGTSTDTQYF. CDR3 coding DNA: TGTGCCAGCAGAGGCGGGGGGACCAGCACAGATACGCAGTATTTT.

This clonotype appeared many times. This sequence joins TRBV5-1 and TRBJ2-1; 7 bases align to TRBD2. V dropped 4 bases and J dropped 9; count of bases not matched to a gene: 16. Germline CDR1 is SGHRS and CDR2 is YFSETQ. CDR3 length: 16 residues. CDR3 in amino acids: CASSRTLGLEEGEQFF. As DNA, the CDR3 is TGCGCCAGCAGCCGCACGTTAGGACTAGAAGAGGGTGAGCAGTTCTTC.

The rearrangement joins TRBV9 to TRBJ2-3; the match to TRBD2 covers 9 bases. V gave up 3 bases and J gave up 6 bases; unmatched junction bases: 11. CDR3 size: 16 residues. CDR1 SGDLS and CDR2 YYNGEE come from the germline V gene. The CDR3 loop is CASSAPGLARSDTQYF. For the CDR3, the DNA is TGTGCCAGCAGCGCGCCGGGACTAGCTAGAAGCGATACGCAGTATTTT.

In its sample, this clonotype was seen many times. The J gene is TRBJ2-1, the V gene TRBV5-1, with D possibly matching TRBD2 (5 bases). The V gene's germline CDR1 is SGHRS and CDR2 YFSETQ. The V end was cut by 4 bases, the J end by 0 bases, with 11 bases between. The CDR3 contains 15 residues. CDR3 protein: CASSPGSFSYNEQFF. In DNA form, the CDR3 reads TGCGCCAGCAGCCCGGGAAGCTTCTCCTACAATGAGCAGTTCTTC.

This clonotype was recorded only once. The chain has TRBV27 and TRBJ2-7; tentative D call: TRBD1 (6 bases). This CDR3 is 15 amino acids long. Germline assignment: CDR1 MNHEY and CDR2 SMNVEV (reference sequence). V lost 6 bases to trimming and J lost 6 bases, with 21 bases between them. The CDR3 region is CASRSWDKGWSEQYF. The CDR3 nucleotides read TGTGCCAGCAGGTCGTGGGACAAGGGATGGAGCGAGCAGTACTTC.

V usage is TRBV20-1 and J usage is TRBJ2-5; 11 bases align to TRBD1. The CDR3 covers 15 residues. Germline CDR1 reads DFQATT; CDR2 reads SNEGSKA (reference sequence). The ends lost 6 bases at V and 9 bases at J; junction bases unmatched: 15. In DNA, the CDR3 is TGCAGTGCCACTGGGTGGGACAGGGGGTCAAGGGCCCAGTACTTC. Translation gives CSATGWDRGSRAQYF.

This chain links TRBV20-1 with TRBJ2-1, with 15 nucleotides matching TRBD2. Looked up from germline, CDR1 is DFQATT and CDR2 is SNEGSKA (reference sequence). With 1 base clipped from V and 7 bases from J, the junction kept 5 bases outside the gene matches. The CDR3 has 16 residues. CDR3 in amino acids: CSARGTSGRAWNEQFF. The CDR3 coding sequence is TGCAGTGCTAGAGGGACTAGCGGGAGGGCGTGGAATGAGCAGTTCTTC.

The V gene is TRBV12-3 or TRBV12-4, the J gene TRBJ2-7; 7 positions match TRBD2. V trimming: 1 base; J trimming: 7 bases; junction bases outside the gene matches: 4. The CDR3 is 13 amino acids. The CDR3 reads CASSLGDYGEQYF. DNA of the CDR3: TGTGCCAGCAGTTTAGGGGACTATGGGGAGCAGTACTTC.

This clonotype was seen at least ten times. The rearrangement links TRBV27 to TRBJ2-7, with a possible D match to TRBD1 (5 bases). The CDR3 has 14 amino acids. Trimming stripped 2 bases from V and 2 bases from J, with 10 bases between. From germline, CDR1 is MNHEY and CDR2 SMNVEV (reference sequence). The CDR3 region has the DNA TGTGCCAGCAGTTTAGACAGAAATACCTACGAGCAGTACTTC. This translates into CASSLDRNTYEQYF.

This clonotype was recorded at least ten times. This sequence joins TRBV4-3 and TRBJ1-3; no clear D gene. This CDR3 has 15 amino acids. The germline V gene has CDR1 LGHNA and CDR2 YSLEER. The V and J ends lost 0 bases and 1 base respectively, with 7 bases between them. The DNA for the CDR3 is TGCGCCAGCAGCCAAGATAGGGCATCTGGAAACACCATATATTTT. It translates to CASSQDRASGNTIYF.